This is a list of T cell receptor delta chains from one sample in a study of Vδ1+ human thymocytes. TCRdb reprocessed the multiplex PCR reads through CATT. The profile shows more than 50,000 delta-chain clones, 15% of them singletons. Sequencing input: Vdelta1+ gamma-delta thymocytes from the thymus. The receptor set was obtained from a boy under three years old who had congenital heart surgery. The CDR3 runs from the conserved cysteine through the conserved F or W. A D gene is named only where the DNA matches it firmly. Rows may omit the clone size; those that give it use once, few, many or a size class.

V: TRDV1
size: -
J: TRDJ1
D: TRDD3
DNA: TGTGCTCTTGGGGAACTAGAGAAAGCCCACTGGTACTGGGGGATAAGCGACACCGATAAACTCATCTTT
CDR3: CALGELEKAHWYWGISDTDKLIF

V: TRDV1
size: few
J: TRDJ1
D: TRDD3
DNA: TGTGCTCTTGGGGAACTCTTGGATACGGTCTCCGATAAACTCATCTTT
CDR3: CALGELLDTVSDKLIF

V: TRDV1
size: few
J: TRDJ1
D: TRDD3
DNA: TGTGCTCTTGGGGAACGGTACGCTACCGTACTGGGGGATACGGGACTATTTGGGTACACCGATAAACTCATCTTT
CDR3: CALGERYATVLGDTGLFGYTDKLIF

V: TRDV2
size: -
J: TRDJ1
D: TRDD3
DNA: TGTGCCTGTGTCGGTGGGGGACACCTACGCACTTACGCCGATAAACTCATCTTT
CDR3: CACVGGGHLRTYADKLIF

V: TRDV1
size: -
J: TRDJ1
D: TRDD2
DNA: TGTGCTCTTGGGGACTCCATCCTTCCTACAGGGGGTTGCAAGTACACCGATAAACTCATCTTT
CDR3: CALGDSILPTGGCKYTDKLIF

V: TRDV1
size: -
J: TRDJ1
D: TRDD3
DNA: TGTGCTCTTGGGGAACTTCCCTACGTGACTGGGGGAATCGATAAACTCATCTTT
CDR3: CALGELPYVTGGIDKLIF

V: TRDV1
size: few
J: TRDJ2
D: TRDD3
DNA: TGTGCTCTTGGGGAAGGGCCCTCCGAAGTAAGTTGGCCAAAAAACTGGGGGATGCCTTTGACAGCACAACTCTTCTTT
CDR3: CALGEGPSEVSWPKNWGMPLTAQLFF

V: TRDV1
size: -
J: TRDJ1
D: TRDD3
DNA: TGTGCTCTTGGGGAACCCCGTCTTCCTAGTTGGGGGATACTGCGAGGCGATAAACTCATCTTT
CDR3: CALGEPRLPSWGILRGDKLIF

V: TRDV1
size: -
J: TRDJ1
D: -
DNA: TGTGCTCCCCAGCTCCTATATGGAGTTAACACCGATAAACTCATCTTT
CDR3: CAPQLLYGVNTDKLIF

V: TRDV1
size: -
J: TRDJ1
D: TRDD3
DNA: TGTGCTCTTGGGGACCCGTTCCGGACCTGGGGGATAACACATACCCCGACCGATAAACTCATCTTT
CDR3: CALGDPFRTWGITHTPTDKLIF

V: TRDV1
size: few
J: TRDJ1
D: -
DNA: TGTGCTCTTGGGGAGCCCTCTCTTCCTACGTCCTTGCTGGGGGATCCCCACACCGATAAACTCATCTTT
CDR3: CALGEPSLPTSLLGDPHTDKLIF

V: TRDV1
size: few
J: TRDJ1
D: -
DNA: TGTGCTCTTGGGGACGCCTTCCTCGCGACTGGGGGTCCCTTTCCGTACACCGATAAACTCATCTTT
CDR3: CALGDAFLATGGPFPYTDKLIF

V: TRDV1
size: -
J: TRDJ1
D: TRDD3
DNA: TGTGCTCTTGGTTGTTCTAGCTGGGGGTCTAACACCGATAAACTCATCTTT
CDR3: CALGCSSWGSNTDKLIF

V: TRDV1
size: -
J: TRDJ1
D: -
DNA: TGTGCTCTTGGGGAACTCAATTCCGGGGATTACACCGATAAACTCATCTTT
CDR3: CALGELNSGDYTDKLIF

V: TRDV1
size: few
J: TRDJ2
D: -
DNA: TGTGCTCTTGGGGAAGCCCCTAGGGTGTCTTTGACAGCACAACTCTTCTTT
CDR3: CALGEAPRVSLTAQLFF

V: TRDV1
size: -
J: TRDJ1
D: -
DNA: TGTGCTCTTGGGAGCCCCTTCCTACGGACTGGGGGGGACTACACCGATAAACTCATCTTT
CDR3: CALGSPFLRTGGDYTDKLIF

V: TRDV1
size: -
J: TRDJ1
D: TRDD2
DNA: TGTGCTCTCCTAAAGCGTCTTCCTTCCTACTGGACATCTGGGGATTCTACCGATAAACTCATCTTT
CDR3: CALLKRLPSYWTSGDSTDKLIF

V: TRDV1
size: -
J: TRDJ1
D: TRDD3
DNA: TGTGCTCTTGGGGAAAGGGGGATACGTGATAAACTCATCTTT
CDR3: CALGERGIRDKLIF

V: TRDV1
size: -
J: TRDJ1
D: TRDD3
DNA: TGTGCTCTTGGGGAAATTCTAGAAACTGGGGGATATCCACGATGTAGACTCATCTTT
CDR3: CALGEILETGGYPRCRLIF

V: TRDV1
size: -
J: TRDJ1
D: TRDD3
DNA: TGTGCTCTTGGGGAAAACTTTGTGGGTCTCTTGATACTGGGGGTTCCTACCGATAAACTCATCTTT
CDR3: CALGENFVGLLILGVPTDKLIF

V: TRDV2
size: medium-sized
J: TRDJ1
D: -
DNA: TGTGCCTGTGACACCGAGGGTTACTGGGAGTACACCGATAAACTCATCTTT
CDR3: CACDTEGYWEYTDKLIF

V: TRDV1
size: -
J: TRDJ1
D: -
DNA: TGTGCTCTTGGGGAACGGTGGGGATCCCGCCACACCGATAAACTCATCTTT
CDR3: CALGERWGSRHTDKLIF

V: TRDV1
size: -
J: TRDJ1
D: -
DNA: TGTGCTCTTGGGGTCGCCATTCCCGCTGTCTCGGCTAAACTCATCTTT
CDR3: CALGVAIPAVSAKLIF

V: TRDV1
size: -
J: TRDJ1
D: TRDD3
DNA: TGTGCTCTTGGGGCCACTCTCCTAGGACCGTTACTGGGGGCCCCTTACACCGATAAACTCATCTTT
CDR3: CALGATLLGPLLGAPYTDKLIF

V: TRDV1
size: -
J: TRDJ1
D: -
DNA: TGTGCTCTTGGGGAATTCGGGATTCCTCCTACCCTTAAACTCATCTTT
CDR3: CALGEFGIPPTLKLIF

V: TRDV1
size: few
J: TRDJ1
D: TRDD3
DNA: TGTGCTCTTGGGGAAATCCCCCTTACTGGGGGATACGAGCCCGATAAACTCATCTTT
CDR3: CALGEIPLTGGYEPDKLIF

V: TRDV1
size: -
J: TRDJ1
D: TRDD3
DNA: TGTGCTCTTGGGGAACCACAAGGGGATACGAATTCCCTGTACACCGATAAACTCATCTTT
CDR3: CALGEPQGDTNSLYTDKLIF

V: TRDV1
size: -
J: TRDJ1
D: TRDD3
DNA: TGTGCTCTTGGTTATTTTTACTGGGGGATTAATCCCGATAAACTCATCTTT
CDR3: CALGYFYWGINPDKLIF

V: TRDV1
size: few
J: TRDJ1
D: TRDD3
DNA: TGTGCTCTTGGGGAACGTCGCCTAGTACTGGGGGATATCTTCCCCAATAAACTCATCTTT
CDR3: CALGERRLVLGDIFPNKLIF

V: TRDV3
size: -
J: TRDJ1
D: -
DNA: TGTGCCACCTCACCCGCCTTTCTCAGTACTGGGGCCTTCCTGTACACCGATAAACTCATCTTT
CDR3: CATSPAFLSTGAFLYTDKLIF

V: TRDV1
size: -
J: TRDJ1
D: -
DNA: TGTGCTCTTGGGTGGCTATCCTACTACCCGTCGGGGTGCGGGACCCGCAAGGATAAACTCATCTTT
CDR3: CALGWLSYYPSGCGTRKDKLIF

V: TRDV1
size: -
J: TRDJ1
D: -
DNA: TGTGCTCTTGGGGAACGGGTCCTCCTCAACGTTGGGGAAGACCACTACACCGATAAACTCATCTTT
CDR3: CALGERVLLNVGEDHYTDKLIF

V: TRDV1
size: -
J: TRDJ1
D: TRDD3
DNA: TGTGCTCTTGGGGAAATGGTAAACTTCCTCGTACTGGGGGAGTACACCGATAAACTCATCTTT
CDR3: CALGEMVNFLVLGEYTDKLIF

V: TRDV1
size: -
J: TRDJ1
D: TRDD3
DNA: TGTGCTCTTGGGGAACACGGCCTTCCAAATTCTGTACTGGGGGATATGAGGACCGATAAACTCATCTTT
CDR3: CALGEHGLPNSVLGDMRTDKLIF

V: TRDV1
size: few
J: TRDJ1
D: -
DNA: TGTGCTCTTGGGGAACCCTTGCCTCTGGTGGGGGGACTCGATAAACTCATCTTT
CDR3: CALGEPLPLVGGLDKLIF

V: TRDV1
size: few
J: TRDJ1
D: TRDD3
DNA: TGTGCTCTTGGGGATCCTCGGGGATACGCGTACACCGATAAACTCATCTTT
CDR3: CALGDPRGYAYTDKLIF

V: TRDV2
size: -
J: TRDJ1
D: TRDD3
DNA: TGTGCCTGTGACCCCGACTGGGGGATACGCTGTCAATTGACCCATCCTCAGTACACCGATAAACTCATCTTT
CDR3: CACDPDWGIRCQLTHPQYTDKLIF

V: TRDV1
size: -
J: TRDJ1
D: TRDD3
DNA: TGTGCTCTTGGGGAACTGCAATCCCCTACTGGGGGATACGACCGCGATAAACTCATCTTT
CDR3: CALGELQSPTGGYDRDKLIF

V: TRDV1
size: -
J: TRDJ1
D: TRDD3
DNA: TGTGCTCTTGGGGAACACCCTCACTGGGGGACACAATACACCGATAAACTCATCTTT
CDR3: CALGEHPHWGTQYTDKLIF

V: TRDV1
size: -
J: TRDJ1
D: TRDD3
DNA: TGTGCTCTTGGGGAACTGCTTCTTGCCTACGCGGGGATACGGACCGATAAACTCATCTTT
CDR3: CALGELLLAYAGIRTDKLIF

V: TRDV1
size: few
J: TRDJ1
D: TRDD3
DNA: TGTGCTCTTGGGGAAGACCTCCCCTTAGGCGGTACTGGGGGAGTCGGGTCGTACACCGATAAACTCATCTTT
CDR3: CALGEDLPLGGTGGVGSYTDKLIF

V: TRDV3
size: -
J: TRDJ1
D: TRDD3
DNA: TGTGCCTTTGCATTGAGGAAGACTGGGGGGGGTCCTGTCACCGATAAACTCATCTTT
CDR3: CAFALRKTGGGPVTDKLIF

V: TRDV1
size: few
J: TRDJ2
D: -
DNA: TGTGCTCTTGGGGAACCTCGGACGGTGACACAACTCTTCTTT
CDR3: CALGEPRTVTQLFF

V: TRDV1
size: -
J: TRDJ1
D: TRDD3
DNA: TGTGCTCTTGGGGAACGGGCCTCGCCCCCAATTACTGGGGGATACGCGATATGTAGCACCGATAAACTCATCTTT
CDR3: CALGERASPPITGGYAICSTDKLIF

V: TRDV2
size: medium-sized
J: TRDJ1
D: TRDD3
DNA: TGTGCCTGTGACGTACTGGGGGATCCCTTGCTTGCCGATAAACTCATCTTT
CDR3: CACDVLGDPLLADKLIF

V: TRDV1
size: -
J: TRDJ1
D: -
DNA: TGTGCTCTTGGGGGACCTCCCCACCTTCCTACTCCTGGTACTGGGGGACCCCGGGCTAAACTCATCTTT
CDR3: CALGGPPHLPTPGTGGPRAKLIF

V: TRDV1
size: few
J: TRDJ1
D: -
DNA: TGTGCTCTTGGGGAACTACGTGTTTGGGGGGCGCACACCGATAAACTCATCTTT
CDR3: CALGELRVWGAHTDKLIF

V: TRDV1
size: -
J: TRDJ1
D: TRDD3
DNA: TGTGCTCTTGGGGAACGGCGGGTCTGGGGGGGAAAACTCATCTTT
CDR3: CALGERRVWGGKLIF

V: TRDV1
size: few
J: TRDJ1
D: TRDD3
DNA: TGTGCTCTTGGGGACCCGTCTCCGGGGGATACCGGGTACACCGATAAACTCATCTTT
CDR3: CALGDPSPGDTGYTDKLIF

V: TRDV1
size: -
J: TRDJ1
D: TRDD3
DNA: TGTGCTCTTGGGGAGAGGTTGGTACTGGGGGATACAGGCCTTACCGATAAACTCATCTTT
CDR3: CALGERLVLGDTGLTDKLIF